The 12 T cell receptor beta chains in this list originate from one sample, sequenced in a study of T-cell reconstitution after alpha-beta-depleted transplantation in children (dated by TCRdb to the mid-2010s). The library was generated by PCR. TCRdb records Illumina HiSeq 2500 as the sequencer. TCR library preparation used molecular barcoding, with unique molecular identifiers applied to normalize quantification of the TCRbeta repertoire. TCRdb passed the public sequencing reads through fastp at Q25 and MiXCR, retaining productive beta sequences. One record per CDR3 amino acid sequence lists the most common genes and DNA. In all, the sample holds around 230,000 distinct CDR3 sequences, and about 15% of those were seen once. Around 45% of the sample is taken by the ten largest. The meaning of the sample's treatment or condition label: allogeneic hematopoietic cell transplantation with graft depleted of TCRalphabeta T cells and CD19 B cells.

The specimen was PBMCs, mostly from graft donor cells, collected 360 days after TCRalphabeta/CD19-depleted stem cell transplant. These receptors were taken from a male patient aged 2-10 years who had a stem cell transplant for acute lymphoblastic leukemia, so the T cells may come from the graft donor.

This clonotype was picked up a small number of times. The chain has TRBV5-4 and TRBJ2-5; D possibly corresponds to TRBD1 (6 bases). Looked up from germline, CDR1 is SGHNT and CDR2 is YYREEE (reference sequence). V lost 6 bases, J lost 4 bases, and 16 bases lay in between. CDR3 size: 14 residues. The CDR3 nucleotides are TGTGCCAGCATGCGCCGGGACAAGTCAGAGACCCAGTACTTC. It codes for CASMRRDKSETQYF.

The genes are TRBV20-1 and TRBJ1-5; TRBD1 might be the D (5 bases). The CDR3 covers 13 residues. Per germline, CDR1 DFQATT and CDR2 SNEGSKA (reference sequence). V lost 3 bases and J 7 bases, leaving 13 bases between the germline ends. The CDR3 DNA reads TGCAGTGCTAGTGGTGGGACGGGACAGCCCCAGCATTTT. Its translation: CSASGGTGQPQHF.

This clonotype was counted between two and nine times. The J gene is TRBJ2-2, the V gene TRBV29-1, with D maybe TRBD1 (6 bases). Germline CDR1 and CDR2: SQVTM and ANQGSEA. The CDR3 loop spans 13 amino acids. V was clipped by 7 bases and J by 2 bases, with 11 bases between them. CDR3 in amino acids: CSAGQLNTGELFF. The CDR3 DNA reads as TGCAGCGCCGGACAGCTTAACACCGGGGAGCTGTTTTTT.

This clonotype was seen ten or more times. This rearrangement joins TRBV12-3 or TRBV12-4 to TRBJ2-4, with D possibly being TRBD1 (6 bases). The length of the CDR3 is 15 residues. Trimming stripped 8 bases from V and 7 bases from J, with 21 bases between. The chain's CDR3 is CASSRPGHYDNIQYF. In DNA, the CDR3 is TGTGCCAGCTCCCGACCGGGACATTATGATAACATTCAGTACTTC.

Many counts were recorded for this clonotype. The chain couples TRBV6-2 or TRBV6-3 to TRBJ2-2, with a weak D call TRBD2 (6 bases). The germline CDR1 and CDR2 sequences are MNHEY and SVGEGT. The CDR3 totals 14 residues. Trimming took off 6 bases at V and 6 bases at J, with 14 bases between the two ends. The CDR3 here is CASSLRLDPGELFF. DNA of the CDR3: TGTGCCAGCAGCCTGCGACTAGATCCCGGGGAGCTGTTTTTT.

This rearrangement joins TRBV7-2 to TRBJ2-5; D possibly corresponds to TRBD2 (6 bases). The CDR3 is 16 residues long. Trimming left V 4 bases short and J 7 bases short, with 22 bases between. CDR1 is SGHTA and CDR2 is FQGNSA in the germline V gene. CDR3 nucleotide sequence: TGTGCCAGCAGCTCTTCCGGGACTGCCATAAGAGGGACCCAGTACTTC. It encodes CASSSSGTAIRGTQYF.

CDR3 sequence (DNA): TGTGCCACGGGACAGGGGCTTGAAGCTTTCTTT. Translating gives CATGQGLEAFF. The chain joins TRBV6-5 to TRBJ1-1; 10 nucleotides match TRBD1. Losses at the gene ends were 10 bases for V and 7 bases for J; bases not matched to a gene: 3. Germline V lookup: CDR1 MNHEY, CDR2 SVGAGI. The CDR3 totals 11 residues.

This clonotype appeared a few times. The chain couples TRBV7-8 to TRBJ2-1; D unclear. The CDR3 is 12 residues long. CDR1 is SGHVS and CDR2 is FQNEAQ in the germline V gene. Trimming removed 4 bases at V and 5 bases at J, with 6 bases between. CDR3 DNA sequence: TGTGCCAGCAGCTCAGCCAACAATGAGCAGTTCTTC. Amino acids: CASSSANNEQFF.

In nucleotides, the CDR3 is TGCAGTGCTAGCGTGACAGGGGACCTCTACGAGCAGTACTTC. Its protein product is CSASVTGDLYEQYF. The chain is built from TRBV20-1 and TRBJ2-7, with TRBD1 matching 8 bases. The CDR3 consists of 14 residues. Per the germline V gene, CDR1 is DFQATT and CDR2 is SNEGSKA (reference sequence). The J segment lost 3 bases and the V segment lost 3 bases, leaving 7 bases of the junction unmatched.

V and J are TRBV29-1 and TRBJ2-5; D remains unclear. The CDR3 contains 14 residues. V dropped 6 bases and J dropped 2 bases, with 16 bases sitting between them. Germline assignment: CDR1 SQVTM and CDR2 ANQGSEA. As DNA, the CDR3 is TGCAGCGTGTCCCTCCCGGCAAAACAAGAGACCCAGTACTTC. It translates to CSVSLPAKQETQYF.

The V gene is TRBV11-2, the J gene TRBJ2-5; tentative D call: TRBD1 (6 bases). Trimming removed 0 bases from V and 2 bases from J, with 19 bases in between. CDR1 is SGHAT, CDR2 FQNNGV, per germline. The CDR3 covers 18 residues. CDR3: CASSLDGWGTPEQETQYF. DNA for the CDR3: TGTGCCAGCAGCTTAGATGGTTGGGGGACACCCGAACAAGAGACCCAGTACTTC.

The rearrangement links TRBV15 to TRBJ1-1, with no clear D. CDR1 and CDR2 (germline): LNHNV, YYDKDF (reference sequence). This CDR3 has 14 amino acids. Trimming shortened V by 0 bases and J by 1 base, and 6 bases separated the two germline ends. In DNA, the CDR3 is TGTGCCACCAGCAGAGAAACGGGGAACACTGAAGCTTTCTTT. Translated: CATSRETGNTEAFF.